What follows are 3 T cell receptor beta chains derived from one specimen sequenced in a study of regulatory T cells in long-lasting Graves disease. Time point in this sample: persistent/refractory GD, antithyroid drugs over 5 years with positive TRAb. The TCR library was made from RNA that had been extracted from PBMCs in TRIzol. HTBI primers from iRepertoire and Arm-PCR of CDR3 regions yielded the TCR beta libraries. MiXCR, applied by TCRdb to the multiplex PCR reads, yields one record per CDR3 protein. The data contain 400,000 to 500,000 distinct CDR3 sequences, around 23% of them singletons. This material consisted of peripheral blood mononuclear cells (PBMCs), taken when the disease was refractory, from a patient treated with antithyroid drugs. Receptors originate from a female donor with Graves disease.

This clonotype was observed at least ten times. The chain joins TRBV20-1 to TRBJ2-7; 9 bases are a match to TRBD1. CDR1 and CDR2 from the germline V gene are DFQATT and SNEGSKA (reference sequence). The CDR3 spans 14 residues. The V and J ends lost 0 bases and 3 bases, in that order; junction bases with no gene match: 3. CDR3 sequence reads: CSAREGTGNYEQYF. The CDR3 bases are TGCAGTGCTAGAGAAGGGACAGGGAACTACGAGCAGTACTTC.

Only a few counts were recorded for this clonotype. The CDR3 DNA follows: TGTGCCAGCAGCCCCGCCGGGACAGGAATATTCGCGACTAATGAAAAACTGTTTTTT. It encodes CASSPAGTGIFATNEKLFF. The rearrangement joins TRBV9 to TRBJ1-4, with 8 bases identical to TRBD1. Per germline, CDR1 SGDLS and CDR2 YYNGEE. V dropped 4 bases and J dropped 2; count of bases not matched to a gene: 16. CDR3 length: 19 amino acids.

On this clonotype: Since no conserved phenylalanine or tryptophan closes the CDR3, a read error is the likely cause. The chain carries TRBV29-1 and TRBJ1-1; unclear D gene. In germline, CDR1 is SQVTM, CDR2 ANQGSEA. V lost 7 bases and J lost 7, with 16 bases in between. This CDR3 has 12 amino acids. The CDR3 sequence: CSAERQMNEAFL. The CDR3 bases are TGCAGCGCCGAAAGACAAATGAATGAAGCTTTCCTT.